The clone carrying this T cell receptor beta chain has at least ten counts. The antigen is undetermined. At one boundary the junction diverges from the germline segment, which might be a read error. In germline, CDR1 is SEHNR, CDR2 FQNEAQ (reference sequence). The CDR3 totals 12 residues. The data were taken from a study of glioma-infiltrating T cells. Broader study findings: Very few CDR3 sequences were shared between tissue and blood.

The iRepertoire nested amplicon-rescue multiplex PCR amplified TCR alpha and beta CDR3s from RNA. TCRdb re-called the multiplex PCR reads through MiXCR, storing one row per CDR3 protein. The profile covers more than 300,000 distinct CDR3 sequences, with about 40% appearing a single time and around 12% taken by the ten largest. The V call is TRBV7-9, the J call TRBJ2-5; D ambiguous. The sample comprised glioma tissue, nonneoplastic brain tissue, or PBMCs (not recorded which). The TCR comes from a human donor with low-grade glioma or glioblastoma, undergoing nonglioma brain surgery, or in good health (not recorded which). The CDR3 here is CASSFGRELENF. Written as DNA, the CDR3 is TGTGCCAGCAGCTTCGGGCGCGAGCTCGAGAACTTC. Drawing the rest from reference TRBV7-9 and TRBJ2-5, the complete variable domain is DTGVSQNPRHKITKRGQNVTFRCDPISEHNRLYWYRQTLGQGPEFLTYFQNEAQLEKSRLLSDRFSAERPKGSFSTLEIQRTEQGDSAMYLCASSFGRELENFGPGTRLLVL.